The 13 T cell receptor beta chains listed next were all sequenced from one sample in a study of blood T cell repertoires in COVID-19. Clones were read by immunoSEQ multiplex PCR, and TCRdb kept only the in-frame ones, dropping some. Among about half a million clones listed, roughly 89% were seen once. Sequencing was carried out using peripheral blood. The source is a man younger than 35 with COVID-19, enrolled during active disease.

A few counts support this clone. The chain has TRBV4-1 and TRBJ2-1; tentative D call: TRBD1 (5 bases). Germline CDR1 reads MGHRA; CDR2 reads YSYEKL. The length of the CDR3 is 17 residues. With 4 bases removed from V and 3 bases from J, the gap between germline ends came to 19 bases. For the CDR3, the DNA is TGCGCCAGCAGCCCGGGCGTCAGGGCTCCGGGCTACAATGAGCAGTTCTTC. It yields the protein CASSPGVRAPGYNEQFF.

The CDR3 DNA reads as TGCGCCAGCAGCTTGGCCAGTCAGGGGGCAGGCGAGCAGTACTTC. This codes for CASSLASQGAGEQYF. The gene calls are TRBV5-1 and TRBJ2-7; 8 bases are a match to TRBD1. In germline, CDR1 is SGHRS, CDR2 YFSETQ. With 0 bases clipped from V and 6 bases from J, the junction kept 8 bases outside the gene matches. CDR3 length equals 15 residues.

The chain combines TRBV6-1 with TRBJ1-2; D not certain. The CDR3 is made up of 14 amino acids. V was shortened by 1 base and J by 7 bases, with 13 bases between the two germline ends. The germline gives CDR1 MNHNS, CDR2 SASEGT. This chain's CDR3 is CASSEVLQSGGYTF. The CDR3 nucleotides read TGTGCCAGCAGTGAAGTTTTGCAGTCGGGTGGCTACACCTTC.

The genes are TRBV5-4 and TRBJ2-7, with 10 bases lining up with TRBD2. Trimming at V came to 2 bases and at J to 2 bases, leaving 1 base not matched to a gene. The CDR3 sequence is 14 residues long. The germline V gene encodes CDR1 SGHNT and CDR2 YYREEE (reference sequence). CDR3: CASSLAGGPYEQYF. The DNA for the CDR3 is TGTGCCAGCAGCTTAGCGGGGGGGCCCTACGAGCAGTACTTC.

This sequence joins TRBV10-2 and TRBJ2-3; TRBD2 aligns across 10 bases. The CDR3 contains 15 residues. Germline V lookup: CDR1 WSHSY, CDR2 SAAADI. V lost 2 bases and J lost 6; bases outside the gene matches: 5. CDR3 bases: TGCGCCAGCAGTGAGACTAGCGGGGAATGGGATACGCAGTATTTT. Amino acid sequence: CASSETSGEWDTQYF.

This chain connects TRBV7-9 to TRBJ2-3; 8 bases agree with TRBD2. Trimming cost V 7 bases and J 3 bases; bases outside gene matches: 9. CDR1 is SEHNR and CDR2 is FQNEAQ in the germline V gene (reference sequence). The CDR3 totals 15 residues. The CDR3 here is CASTDRGLGTDTQYF. CDR3 nucleotides: TGTGCCAGCACCGACCGGGGACTAGGGACAGATACGCAGTATTTT.

The chain couples TRBV6-6 to TRBJ1-5, with 7 bases identical to TRBD1. This CDR3 comprises 14 residues. Germline lookup yields CDR1 MNHNY and CDR2 SVGAGI (reference sequence). The ends lost 2 bases at V and 9 bases at J; junction bases unmatched: 7. This chain's CDR3 is CASSYTGEARPQHF. As DNA, the CDR3 is TGTGCCAGCAGTTACACAGGGGAGGCCCGGCCCCAGCATTTT.

A single count supports this clone. The V and J genes are TRBV15 and TRBJ2-5; 13 bases are shared with TRBD2. Trimming at V came to 7 bases and at J to 5 bases, leaving 19 bases not matched to a gene. Germline lookup yields CDR1 LNHNV and CDR2 YYDKDF (reference sequence). The CDR3 consists of 19 residues. Here the CDR3 DNA reads TGTGCCACCAATCATTTCAATCCGGGACTAGCGGGGAGAACGGAGACCCAGTACTTC. As protein: CATNHFNPGLAGRTETQYF.

The chain links TRBV6-5 to TRBJ1-2; D not resolved. V shed 1 base and J shed 6 bases, with 12 bases lying between them. Germline CDR1 MNHEY, CDR2 SVGAGI. The CDR3 length is 14 residues. Here the CDR3 DNA reads TGTGCCAGCAGTTACTACCCGGGGAGGGATGGCTACACCTTC. Amino acid sequence: CASSYYPGRDGYTF.

The chain links TRBV9 to TRBJ2-7; 9 nucleotides match TRBD2. In germline, CDR1 is SGDLS, CDR2 YYNGEE. The CDR3 covers 17 residues. Unmatched junction bases numbered 15, after V lost 4 bases and J lost 4 bases. The CDR3 is CASSPRRRLAGPYEQYF. CDR3 coding DNA: TGTGCCAGCAGCCCCCGCCGGCGGCTAGCGGGACCATACGAGCAGTACTTC.

The chain combines TRBV5-4 with TRBJ1-2; no clear D gene. Germline V gene lookup returns CDR1 SGHNT and CDR2 YYREEE (reference sequence). The V end was cut by 4 bases, the J end by 6 bases, with 13 bases between. This CDR3 contains 13 residues. The CDR3 nucleotides are TGTGCCAGCAGCCTGCGGGAAAAACATGGCTACACCTTC. Translated, it gives CASSLREKHGYTF.

The chain uses TRBV12-3 or TRBV12-4 and TRBJ1-2; no firm D call. The CDR3 loop spans 13 amino acids. V lost 3 bases and J 4 bases, leaving 9 bases between the germline ends. The CDR3 DNA reads as TGTGCCAGCAGTTTTAGCAGATTCTATGGCTACACCTTC. Translating gives CASSFSRFYGYTF.

The rearrangement joins TRBV11-3 to TRBJ2-1; 9 bases match TRBD1. J was trimmed by 6 bases and V by 1 base; bases with no gene match: 10. This CDR3 region has 17 residues. Germline V gene lookup returns CDR1 SGHNT and CDR2 YENEEA. The CDR3 here is CASSLVGGQGSRNEQFF. The CDR3 DNA is TGTGCCAGCAGCTTAGTGGGGGGACAGGGAAGCCGCAATGAGCAGTTCTTC.